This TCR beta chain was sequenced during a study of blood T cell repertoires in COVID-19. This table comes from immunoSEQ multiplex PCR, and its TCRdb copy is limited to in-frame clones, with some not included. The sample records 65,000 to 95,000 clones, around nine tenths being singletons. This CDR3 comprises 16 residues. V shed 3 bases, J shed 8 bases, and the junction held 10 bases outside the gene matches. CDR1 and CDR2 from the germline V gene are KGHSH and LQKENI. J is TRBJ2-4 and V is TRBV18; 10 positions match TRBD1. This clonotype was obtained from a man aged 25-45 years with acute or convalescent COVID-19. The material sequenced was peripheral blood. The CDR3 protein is CASSPPGTGAGDIQYF. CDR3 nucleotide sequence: TGTGCCAGCTCACCCCCCGGGACAGGGGCGGGAGACATTCAGTACTTC.